This is a list of T cell receptor beta chains from one sample in a study of beta chain features in type 1 diabetes. Sequenced by immunoSEQ multiplex PCR; TCRdb stores in-frame clones only, minus some. The sample lists 600,000 to 700,000 clones; roughly 12% were seen once. Specimen: naive CD4+ T cells from blood. These receptors all stem from a man aged 30 to 39 with type 1 diabetes. CDR3s include the opening cysteine and the closing phenylalanine or tryptophan. A D gene is named only where the DNA matches it firmly. The size of a clone is reported for some rows only, either as once, few or many, or as a class for expanded clones.

V	D	length	J	size	CDR3	DNA
TRBV7-9	TRBD1	16	TRBJ1-2	.	CASSLASGQRFYGYTF	TGTGCCAGCAGCTTAGCGTCGGGACAGAGATTCTATGGCTACACCTTC
TRBV29-1	.	14	TRBJ2-2	few	CSVEGVYDTGELFF	TGCAGCGTTGAGGGGGTGTATGACACCGGGGAGCTGTTTTTT
TRBV29-1	.	14	TRBJ2-2	many	CSVEVGNFGGELFF	TGCAGCGTTGAAGTGGGCAACTTCGGCGGGGAGCTGTTTTTT
TRBV30	.	14	TRBJ1-5	few	CAWSGDNGNQPQHF	TGTGCCTGGAGTGGGGATAACGGCAATCAGCCCCAGCATTTT
TRBV7-2	.	15	TRBJ1-1	.	CASSPRELMASEAFF	TGTGCCAGCAGCCCCCGCGAGTTAATGGCTTCTGAAGCTTTCTTT
TRBV18	TRBD1	13	TRBJ2-1	.	CASSSTGGNEQFF	TGTGCCAGCTCCTCGACAGGGGGCAATGAGCAGTTCTTC
TRBV9	.	12	TRBJ2-3	few	CASSVEGDTQYF	TGTGCCAGCAGCGTAGAAGGCGATACGCAGTATTTT
TRBV18	TRBD1	17	TRBJ1-4	few	CASSPNSGTVSNEKLFF	TGTGCCAGCTCACCAAATTCCGGGACAGTTTCTAATGAAAAACTGTTTTTT
TRBV12-5	.	13	TRBJ1-1	few	CASGLVAGAEAFF	TGTGCTAGTGGTTTGGTAGCGGGGGCTGAAGCTTTCTTT
TRBV10-3	TRBD1	15	TRBJ2-7	few	CAISESPGGSYEQYF	TGTGCCATCAGTGAGTCCCCAGGGGGCAGCTACGAGCAGTACTTC
TRBV12-5	.	16	TRBJ2-6	.	CASGLPRGAGANVLTF	TGTGCTAGTGGTTTGCCACGCGGGGCTGGGGCCAACGTCCTGACTTTC
TRBV7-9	.	15	TRBJ2-3	few	CASSPWDSGLGTQYF	TGTGCCAGCAGCCCTTGGGACTCCGGCCTTGGTACGCAGTATTTT
TRBV2	.	14	TRBJ1-1	few	CASSAEGMDTEAFF	TGTGCCAGCAGTGCCGAGGGAATGGACACTGAAGCTTTCTTT
TRBV10-1	.	13	TRBJ2-7	.	CASSPRIVGEQYF	TGCGCCAGCAGCCCCCGTATTGTAGGCGAGCAGTACTTC
TRBV10-3	TRBD1	15	TRBJ2-5	.	CAIARGQGTQETQYF	TGTGCCATCGCACGTGGACAGGGGACGCAAGAGACCCAGTACTTC
TRBV29-1	TRBD2	13	TRBJ2-3	.	CSGLRLAGDTQYF	TGCAGCGGCCTTAGACTAGCGGGGGATACGCAGTATTTT
TRBV5-4	.	12	TRBJ2-5	.	CASSLRAETQYF	TGTGCCAGCAGCCTACGCGCAGAGACCCAGTACTTC
TRBV30	.	17	TRBJ2-1	few	CAWSVRFASFSYNEQFF	TGTGCCTGGAGTGTACGATTTGCCAGTTTCTCCTACAATGAGCAGTTCTTC
TRBV6-6	.	16	TRBJ1-4	few	CASTVLGAQVNEKLFF	TGTGCCAGCACCGTCCTGGGGGCGCAGGTTAATGAAAAACTGTTTTTT
TRBV7-7	.	14	TRBJ2-5	few	CASSLSEFQETQYF	TGTGCCAGCAGCTTATCAGAGTTCCAAGAGACCCAGTACTTC
TRBV11-3	.	15	TRBJ1-1	few	CASSSPKVGATEAFF	TGTGCCAGCAGCTCGCCGAAGGTTGGGGCCACTGAAGCTTTCTTT
TRBV18	.	14	TRBJ2-7	.	CASSPGGSSYEQYF	TGTGCCAGCTCACCGGGAGGCAGCTCCTACGAGCAGTACTTC
TRBV7-3	.	17	TRBJ1-2	few	CASRSFKGHPGDYGYTF	TGTGCCAGCCGGTCTTTTAAGGGCCATCCAGGGGACTATGGCTACACCTTC
TRBV27	.	13	TRBJ1-2	.	CASSLSRGYGYTF	TGTGCCAGCAGTTTATCTCGGGGCTATGGCTACACCTTC
TRBV7-9	.	14	TRBJ1-2	.	CASSFGGTNYGYTF	TGTGCCAGCAGCTTCGGGGGCACTAACTATGGCTACACCTTC
TRBV29-1	.	13	TRBJ1-3	few	CSVDYRAGNTIYF	TGCAGCGTTGATTACAGGGCTGGAAACACCATATATTTT
TRBV30	TRBD1	12	TRBJ2-4	.	CAWGRDRNIQYF	TGTGCCTGGGGCCGGGACAGGAACATTCAGTACTTC
TRBV7-9	.	11	TRBJ1-3	few	CASSFEDTIYF	TGTGCCAGCAGCTTCGAGGACACCATATATTTT
TRBV25-1	.	12	TRBJ2-1	few	CASSPSGGEQFF	TGTGCCAGTTCCCCCAGTGGCGGTGAGCAGTTCTTC
TRBV7-2	.	13	TRBJ1-2	.	CASSIGNSWGYTF	TGTGCCAGCAGCATCGGGAATTCTTGGGGCTACACCTTC
TRBV29-1	TRBD1	14	TRBJ2-1	few	CSVFRDRVYNEQFF	TGCAGCGTTTTCCGGGACAGGGTATACAATGAGCAGTTCTTC
TRBV7-2	.	15	TRBJ1-2	few	CASSLERLPGRDYTF	TGTGCCAGCAGCTTAGAGAGGTTGCCCGGACGAGACTACACCTTC
TRBV28	.	13	TRBJ2-7	few	CASSRGPSYEQYF	TGTGCCAGCAGTCGGGGCCCATCCTACGAGCAGTACTTC
TRBV7-9	.	13	TRBJ1-1	.	CASSLRGDTEAFF	TGTGCCAGCAGCTTAAGAGGGGACACTGAAGCTTTCTTT
TRBV11-1	TRBD1	15	TRBJ2-3	few	CASSWTGGLMGTQYF	TGTGCCAGCAGCTGGACAGGGGGCCTAATGGGTACGCAGTATTTT
TRBV5-4	TRBD2	16	TRBJ2-3	.	CASSSITSGSTDTQYF	TGTGCCAGCAGCTCAATTACTAGCGGGAGCACAGATACGCAGTATTTT
TRBV7-9	.	14	TRBJ1-4	.	CASSPTGRFEKLFF	TGTGCCAGCAGCCCGACAGGCCGCTTTGAAAAACTGTTTTTT
TRBV2	.	14	TRBJ2-5	few	CARSWSDSQETQYF	TGTGCCAGAAGTTGGTCCGACAGTCAAGAGACCCAGTACTTC
TRBV5-1	TRBD1	14	TRBJ1-6	.	CATHQGAGNSPLHF	TGCGCCACTCACCAGGGGGCAGGTAATTCACCCCTCCACTTT
TRBV9	.	17	TRBJ2-7	few	CASSPLAMAKPAHEQYF	TGTGCCAGCAGCCCGCTCGCGATGGCTAAACCAGCCCACGAGCAGTACTTC
TRBV7-2	.	14	TRBJ1-1	.	CASSSRPDGTEAFF	TGTGCCAGCAGCTCTCGACCTGATGGCACTGAAGCTTTCTTT
TRBV4-1	.	15	TRBJ1-2	.	CASSQVWQTNYGYTF	TGCGCCAGCAGCCAAGTTTGGCAGACTAACTATGGCTACACCTTC
TRBV27	TRBD1	17	TRBJ1-1	.	CASSLSYGQGWKAEAFF	TGTGCCAGCAGTTTGTCTTATGGACAGGGGTGGAAAGCTGAAGCTTTCTTT
TRBV7-8	.	16	TRBJ1-4	.	CASSLAGRGSWEKLFF	TGTGCCAGCAGCTTAGCGGGGAGGGGGAGTTGGGAAAAACTGTTTTTT
TRBV6-5	.	16	TRBJ2-2	.	CASSYLPGRDTGELFF	TGTGCCAGCAGTTACCTCCCGGGGCGAGACACCGGGGAGCTGTTTTTT
TRBV5-6	.	15	TRBJ1-5	few	CASSLYSGNNQPQHF	TGTGCCAGCAGCTTATACTCAGGGAACAATCAGCCCCAGCATTTT
TRBV7-2	.	14	TRBJ2-7	few	CASSLGGPLGEQYF	TGTGCCAGCAGCTTAGGCGGGCCCCTGGGGGAGCAGTACTTC
TRBV9	.	15	TRBJ1-2	few	CASRAAYSPNYGYTF	TGTGCCAGCAGGGCTGCTTACAGTCCTAACTATGGCTACACCTTC
TRBV9	.	15	TRBJ2-6	few	CASSVELSGANVLTF	TGTGCCAGCAGCGTAGAGCTCTCTGGGGCCAACGTCCTGACTTTC
TRBV25-1	.	17	TRBJ2-3	.	CASSDIRSSLSTDTQYF	TGTGCCAGCAGTGACATCAGGAGTAGCTTAAGCACAGATACGCAGTATTTT
TRBV29-1	.	11	TRBJ1-4	.	CSVSWGEKLFF	TGCAGCGTCTCGTGGGGTGAAAAACTGTTTTTT
TRBV7-2	TRBD1	15	TRBJ1-5	.	CASSRSQGANQPQHF	TGTGCCAGCAGCCGCTCACAGGGGGCGAATCAGCCCCAGCATTTT
TRBV2	TRBD1	15	TRBJ1-5	few	CASRTGLDGNQPQHF	TGTGCCAGCAGGACAGGGCTGGATGGCAATCAGCCCCAGCATTTT
TRBV9	TRBD1	14	TRBJ1-2	.	CASSEGQANYGYTF	TGTGCCAGCAGCGAAGGACAGGCTAACTATGGCTACACCTTC
TRBV14	TRBD1	16	TRBJ1-2	few	CASSPNRDRTNYGYTF	TGTGCCAGCAGCCCAAATCGGGACAGGACTAACTATGGCTACACCTTC
TRBV15	TRBD1	13	TRBJ1-5	few	CATRRGQDSPQHF	TGTGCCACCAGAAGGGGACAGGATTCGCCCCAGCATTTT
TRBV11-2	.	13	TRBJ2-2	few	CASSLGRAGELFF	TGTGCCAGCAGCTTAGGGCGAGCCGGGGAGCTGTTTTTT
TRBV9	.	12	TRBJ1-2	few	CASSQTTNGYTF	TGTGCCAGCAGCCAAACAACAAATGGCTACACCTTC